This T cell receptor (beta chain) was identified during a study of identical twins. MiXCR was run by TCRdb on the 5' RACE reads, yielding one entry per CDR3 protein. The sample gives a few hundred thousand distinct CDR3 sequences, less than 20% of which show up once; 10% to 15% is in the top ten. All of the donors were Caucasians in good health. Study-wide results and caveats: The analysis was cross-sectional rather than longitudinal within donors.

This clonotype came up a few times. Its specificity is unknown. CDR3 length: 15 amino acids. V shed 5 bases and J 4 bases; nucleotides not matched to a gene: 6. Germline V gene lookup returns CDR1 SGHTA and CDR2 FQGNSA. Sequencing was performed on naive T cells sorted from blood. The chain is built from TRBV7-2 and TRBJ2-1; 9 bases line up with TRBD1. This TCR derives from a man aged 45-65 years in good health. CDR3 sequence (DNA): TGTGCCAGCAGCGCCCGGGACAGGGATTACAATGAGCAGTTCTTC. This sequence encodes CASSARDRDYNEQFF.